One and the same sample provided the 21 T cell receptor beta chains below, sequenced in a study of CD8+ T cells in alopecia areata. Treatment defined: oral pan-JAK inhibitor, 5-10 mg twice daily. cDNA reverse transcribed from extracted RNA served as the sequencing template. Repertoires were generated with immunoSEQ multiplex PCR, while TCRdb's copy carries only in-frame clones and drops some. The top ten hold around 4% of the sample, which has more than 200,000 clones, 55% to 70% seen once. The material was CD4+ T cells sorted from blood, obtained at week 4, from a patient treated with tofacitinib. Receptors were obtained from a human donor with alopecia areata.

The chain carries TRBV11-1 and TRBJ1-1; 12 bases agree with TRBD1. Germline-derived CDR1 and CDR2 are SGHAT and FQDESV (reference sequence). The CDR3 loop spans 15 amino acids. V shed 5 bases, J shed 11 bases, and the junction held 12 bases outside the gene matches. The CDR3: CASSPPGTGGLRAFF. The CDR3 DNA follows: TGTGCCAGCAGCCCCCCAGGGACAGGGGGCTTAAGGGCTTTCTTT.

In regard to this clone: The same CDR3 also results from other DNA sequences found in this sample. The V call is TRBV18, the J call TRBJ1-5; possibly TRBD1 for D (6 bases). The germline V gene has CDR1 KGHSH and CDR2 LQKENI. This CDR3 comprises 13 residues. Trimming pared 2 bases from V and 5 bases from J, leaving 7 bases between. CDR3 sequence (DNA): TGTGCCAGCTCACCATCAGGGGATCAGCCCCAGCATTTT. This gives the protein CASSPSGDQPQHF.

This clone is classed as medium-sized (0.01 to 0.1%). The chain is built from TRBV10-3 and TRBJ2-3; D not resolved. This CDR3 contains 15 residues. Germline V gives CDR1 ENHRY, CDR2 SYGVKD. V was clipped by 2 bases and J by 0 bases, with 9 bases between them. The CDR3 here is CAISEKPTSTDTQYF. Written as DNA, the CDR3 is TGTGCCATCAGTGAGAAGCCCACTAGCACAGATACGCAGTATTTT.

The gene calls are TRBV7-2 and TRBJ1-3, with D unclear. Per germline, CDR1 SGHTA and CDR2 FQGNSA. The CDR3 runs to 14 residues. Between the trimmed V and J ends, which lost 0 bases and 4 bases, there was a span of 7 bases. CDR3 protein: CASSLAASGNTIYF. The CDR3 DNA is TGTGCCAGCAGCTTAGCGGCCTCGGGAAACACCATATATTTT. Combining the CDR3 with reference TRBV7-2 and TRBJ1-3 gives the whole variable domain GAGVSQSPSNKVTEKGKDVELRCDPISGHTALYWYRQSLGQGLEFLIYFQGNSAPDKSGLPSDRFSAERTGGSVSTLTIQRTQQEDSAVYLCASSLAASGNTIYFGEGSWLTVV.

As DNA, the CDR3 is TGTGCCAGCAGAGTACAGGGTGAAGCTTTCTTT. The encoded protein is CASRVQGEAFF. This chain connects TRBV2 to TRBJ1-1; maybe TRBD1 (6 bases). CDR3 length: 11 residues. V was pared by 6 bases and J by 7 bases, with 9 bases between. Germline CDR1 is SNHLY and CDR2 is FYNNEI.

V usage is TRBV5-6 and J usage is TRBJ2-7, with 8 bases aligning to TRBD2. The CDR3 is 15 amino acids. The germline CDR1 and CDR2 sequences are SGHDT and YYEEEE. The trim removed 4 bases at V and 4 bases at J, leaving 10 bases unmatched. The CDR3 region is CASSPISGGWYEQYF. The CDR3 DNA reads TGTGCCAGCAGCCCGATAAGCGGGGGATGGTACGAGCAGTACTTC.

The rearrangement joins TRBV7-9 to TRBJ1-2; D not certain. Germline values: CDR1 SEHNR, CDR2 FQNEAQ (reference sequence). V lost 2 bases, J lost 6 bases, and 10 bases lay in between. The CDR3 has 13 amino acids. The chain's CDR3 is CASSLLLEDGYTF. The CDR3 bases are TGTGCCAGCAGCTTACTATTAGAGGATGGCTACACCTTC.

The V gene is TRBV7-9, the J gene TRBJ2-5; D may be TRBD2 (6 bases). Trimming left V 7 bases short and J 11 bases short, with 23 bases between. There are 14 residues in the CDR3. Germline assignment: CDR1 SEHNR and CDR2 FQNEAQ (reference sequence). For the CDR3, the DNA is TGTGCCAGCACCCCGGGGGTCACGGGAGATGAGCAGTACTTC. It codes for CASTPGVTGDEQYF.

V usage is TRBV30 and J usage is TRBJ2-3, with D possibly being TRBD2 (6 bases). CDR1 is GTSNPN and CDR2 is SVGIG in the germline V gene (reference sequence). Trimming shortened V by 2 bases and J by 2 bases, and 11 bases separated the two germline ends. The CDR3 is 14 residues long. The CDR3 is CAWSPAGNTDTQYF. CDR3 in DNA: TGTGCCTGGAGTCCGGCGGGGAACACAGATACGCAGTATTTT.

The V call is TRBV9, the J call TRBJ2-2; D unresolved. The germline CDR1 and CDR2 sequences are SGDLS and YYNGEE. CDR3 length: 16 amino acids. V dropped 0 bases and J dropped 4 bases, with 13 bases sitting between them. The CDR3 loop reads CASSVVGHVSTGELFF. The CDR3 DNA is TGTGCCAGCAGCGTAGTAGGTCACGTTAGCACCGGGGAGCTGTTTTTT.

The table lists this clone with a few counts. V is TRBV30 and J is TRBJ1-1; D perhaps matches TRBD1 (5 bases). Germline V CDR1 and CDR2: GTSNPN, SVGIG (reference sequence). This CDR3 has 10 amino acids. The ends were cut back, 1 base at V and 11 bases at J, with 8 bases in the middle. CDR3 nucleotide sequence: TGTGCCTGGAGTGCAGGGAGGGCTTTCTTT. As protein: CAWSAGRAFF.

V and J are TRBV6-5 and TRBJ2-4, with 7 bases aligning to TRBD1. Unmatched junction bases numbered 6, after V lost 4 bases and J lost 9 bases. The CDR3 totals 13 residues. The germline V gene encodes CDR1 MNHEY and CDR2 SVGAGI. CDR3 protein: CASSSDRVVIQYF. DNA for the CDR3: TGTGCCAGCAGTTCCGACAGGGTTGTCATTCAGTACTTC.

CDR3 region: CASSLAATASTDTQYF. The CDR3 coding sequence is TGTGCCAGCAGCTTAGCGGCTACGGCTAGCACAGATACGCAGTATTTT. The chain carries TRBV7-9 and TRBJ2-3; unclear D gene. Germline CDR1 reads SEHNR; CDR2 reads FQNEAQ (reference sequence). V was clipped by 0 bases and J by 0 bases, with 10 bases between them. This CDR3 comprises 16 residues.

The CDR3 sequence: CASSLSAGGLPDTQYF. For the CDR3, the DNA is TGTGCCAGCAGCTTATCAGCGGGGGGCCTTCCAGATACGCAGTATTTT. The chain carries TRBV7-8 and TRBJ2-3, with 9 bases matching TRBD2. This CDR3 has 16 amino acids. Germline values: CDR1 SGHVS, CDR2 FQNEAQ. Trimming at V came to 2 bases and at J to 4 bases, leaving 7 bases not matched to a gene.

The V gene is TRBV27, the J gene TRBJ1-6, with no clear D. V dropped 2 bases and J dropped 7 bases, with 9 bases sitting between them. CDR1 MNHEY and CDR2 SMNVEV come from the germline V gene (reference sequence). CDR3 length: 14 amino acids. The CDR3 coding sequence is TGTGCCAGCAGTTTAACCCAGCAAAATTCACCCCTCCACTTT. Translating gives CASSLTQQNSPLHF.

The chain recombines TRBV29-1 with TRBJ1-1; D remains ambiguous. This CDR3 is 11 amino acids long. In germline, CDR1 is SQVTM, CDR2 ANQGSEA. Trimming left V 7 bases short and J 2 bases short, with 8 bases between. The chain's CDR3 is CSAAANTEAFF. The CDR3 DNA reads as TGCAGCGCGGCAGCCAACACTGAAGCTTTCTTT.

The chain uses TRBV5-6 and TRBJ1-1, with unresolved D. Per the germline V gene, CDR1 is SGHDT and CDR2 is YYEEEE. There are 14 residues in the CDR3. V was trimmed by 4 bases and J by 2 bases, leaving 12 bases between them. CDR3 DNA sequence: TGTGCCAGCAGCGGACCCACAATAAACACTGAAGCTTTCTTT. Protein product: CASSGPTINTEAFF.

This clone has a handful of counts. This chain connects TRBV2 to TRBJ1-5, with 7 bases matching TRBD1. V trimming: 5 bases; J trimming: 5 bases; junction bases outside the gene matches: 6. This CDR3 is 14 amino acids long. In germline, CDR1 is SNHLY, CDR2 FYNNEI. CDR3 coding DNA: TGTGCCAGCAGTCCGGACAGGACTTATCAGCCCCAGCATTTT. The encoded protein is CASSPDRTYQPQHF.

This clone was recorded a few times. This chain connects TRBV19 to TRBJ2-2; no reliable D call. CDR3 size: 13 residues. Trimming took 8 bases from V and 0 from J, leaving 7 bases between them. CDR1 is LNHDA, CDR2 SQIVND, per germline (reference sequence). The CDR3: CASGLTNTGELFF. For the CDR3, the DNA is TGTGCCAGTGGGCTAACGAACACCGGGGAGCTGTTTTTT. Drawing the rest from reference TRBV19 and TRBJ2-2, the complete variable domain is DGGITQSPKYLFRKEGQNVTLSCEQNLNHDAMYWYRQDPGQGLRLIYYSQIVNDFQKGDIAEGYSVSREKKESFPLTVTSAQKNPTAFYLCASGLTNTGELFFGEGSRLTVL.

This chain uses TRBV27 with TRBJ1-1, with D perhaps TRBD1 (5 bases). The CDR3 runs 15 residues. Germline values: CDR1 MNHEY, CDR2 SMNVEV (reference sequence). The V end lost 1 base, the J end lost 0 bases, and 9 bases lay between the germline ends. DNA of the CDR3: TGTGCCAGCAGTTTATGGGGGGGACTGAACACTGAAGCTTTCTTT. It codes for CASSLWGGLNTEAFF.

The rearrangement uses TRBV27 and TRBJ1-6, with 7 bases lining up with TRBD1. The CDR3 loop spans 15 amino acids. The ends lost 6 bases at V and 6 bases at J; junction bases unmatched: 8. Germline V gives CDR1 MNHEY, CDR2 SMNVEV (reference sequence). This CDR3 reads CASRRTDRFNSPLHF. The CDR3 DNA sequence: TGTGCCAGCAGGCGTACGGACAGGTTTAATTCACCCCTCCACTTT.